The 27 T cell receptor beta chains in this list originate from one sample, sequenced in a study of identical twins. One entry per CDR3 protein results from TCRdb running MiXCR on the 5' RACE reads. Counted here are approximately 490,000 distinct CDR3 sequences, around 24% occurring once; the ten biggest clones make up approximately 0.52%. This same sample was also taken into another study, of yellow fever vaccine responses in identical twins.

The sample taken for sequencing was CD4+ T cells sorted from blood. These receptors all stem from a woman younger than 30 in good health.

This clonotype appeared a few times. DNA of the CDR3: TGCGCCAGCAGCTACCGGGACGGTGATAATTCACCCCTCCACTTT. As protein: CASSYRDGDNSPLHF. This sequence joins TRBV5-1 and TRBJ1-6; D may be TRBD1 (5 bases). V was clipped by 3 bases and J by 5 bases, with 12 bases between them. This CDR3 comprises 15 residues. Germline V CDR1 and CDR2: SGHRS, YFSETQ.

This rearrangement joins TRBV6-1 to TRBJ2-3; TRBD2 matches at 8 bases. Trimming removed 5 bases from V and 3 bases from J; junction bases left unmatched: 10. This CDR3 contains 16 residues. CDR1 and CDR2 (germline): MNHNS, SASEGT. For the CDR3, the DNA is TGTGCCAGCAGTAAGGGTGGCGGGGGGTTTACAGATACGCAGTATTTT. Protein: CASSKGGGGFTDTQYF.

The chain joins TRBV20-1 to TRBJ2-7, with 8 bases matching TRBD1. With V trimmed by 1 base and J by 2 bases, 4 bases remained unmatched. The germline gives CDR1 DFQATT, CDR2 SNEGSKA (reference sequence). This CDR3 comprises 14 residues. The DNA of the CDR3 is TGCAGTGCTAGAGGAAACAGGGGGGCCTACGAGCAGTACGTC. Translation: CSARGNRGAYEQYV.

This chain connects TRBV7-9 to TRBJ2-3; D is perhaps TRBD2 (7 bases). The V and J ends lost 4 bases and 8 bases respectively, with 22 bases between them. Germline CDR1 and CDR2: SEHNR and FQNEAQ (reference sequence). This CDR3 is 16 amino acids long. The CDR3 reads CASSSASAGVGGTQYF. CDR3 DNA sequence: TGTGCCAGCAGCTCTGCCAGCGCGGGGGTAGGGGGTACGCAGTATTTT.

This clonotype was counted many times. The chain uses TRBV12-3 or TRBV12-4 and TRBJ2-3; D not certain. The CDR3 is made up of 14 amino acids. Trimming took off 1 base at V and 2 bases at J, with 7 bases between the two ends. The CDR3 spells CASSLGLNTDTQYF. The DNA of the CDR3 is TGTGCCAGCAGTTTAGGGCTCAACACAGATACGCAGTATTTT.

J is TRBJ2-3 and V is TRBV18, with D unresolved. The V gene's germline CDR1 is KGHSH and CDR2 LQKENI. V was trimmed by 0 bases and J by 3 bases, leaving 13 bases between them. This CDR3 contains 16 residues. The CDR3 DNA reads as TGTGCCAGCTCACCACCGGGTTTACGGCAAACAGATACGCAGTATTTT. Residues: CASSPPGLRQTDTQYF.

This clonotype has at least ten counts. The rearrangement joins TRBV12-3 or TRBV12-4 to TRBJ2-7, with D perhaps matching TRBD1 or TRBD2 (5 bases each). V was pared by 3 bases and J by 4 bases, with 7 bases between. CDR3 length: 12 residues. The CDR3 spells CASSFGGYEQYV. Here the CDR3 DNA reads TGTGCCAGCAGTTTTGGGGGATACGAGCAGTACGTC.

In its sample, this clonotype was seen a few times. This CDR3 reads CASSPDRGSYNEQFF. CDR3 nucleotides: TGTGCCAGCAGCCCGGACAGGGGCTCCTACAATGAGCAGTTCTTC. The chain has TRBV2 and TRBJ2-1; TRBD1 matches 9 bases. Germline V gene lookup returns CDR1 SNHLY and CDR2 FYNNEI. This CDR3 has 15 amino acids. V was clipped by 6 bases and J by 0 bases; unmatched bases: 3.

This clonotype has more than one count but fewer than ten. The V gene is TRBV20-1, the J gene TRBJ2-1; 15 bases are shared with TRBD2. The CDR3 extends over 16 amino acids. J lost 7 bases, V lost 6 bases, and 10 bases had no gene match. Germline V gene data show CDR1 as DFQATT and CDR2 as SNEGSKA (reference sequence). The CDR3 here is CSARTSGRARVNEQFF. CDR3 coding DNA: TGCAGTGCCCGGACTAGCGGGAGGGCCCGAGTTAATGAGCAGTTCTTC.

This rearrangement joins TRBV12-3 or TRBV12-4 to TRBJ1-5, with a possible D match to TRBD1 (6 bases). The V and J ends lost 1 base and 0 bases respectively, with 7 bases between them. There are 15 residues in the CDR3. The CDR3 sequence: CASSLGTASNQPQHF. DNA for the CDR3: TGTGCCAGCAGTTTAGGGACAGCTAGCAATCAGCCCCAGCATTTT.

This clonotype was detected ten times or more. The gene calls are TRBV12-3 or TRBV12-4 and TRBJ2-3, with unresolved D. The CDR3 is 12 amino acids. V lost 3 bases and J lost 7, with 8 bases in between. The CDR3 coding sequence is TGTGCCAGCAGTTTTGGCCCGAATACGCAGTATTTT. This encodes CASSFGPNTQYF.

This clonotype was seen a few times. The chain employs TRBV20-1 and TRBJ2-3, with 7 bases identical to TRBD1. Germline V gene sequence: CDR1 DFQATT, CDR2 SNEGSKA (reference sequence). The J segment lost 10 bases and the V segment lost 5 bases, leaving 18 bases of the junction unmatched. The CDR3 has 15 amino acids. The CDR3 region is CSASPGQIDLDAQYF. CDR3 in DNA: TGCAGTGCTTCACCGGGACAGATCGACCTGGATGCGCAGTATTTT.

In this sample, this clonotype turned up a few times. The chain combines TRBV11-2 with TRBJ2-7; D remains ambiguous. V shed 5 bases and J shed 1 base, with 15 bases lying between them. The germline V gene encodes CDR1 SGHAT and CDR2 FQNNGV. This CDR3 has 15 residues. This CDR3 reads CASSVTSSKSYEQYF. CDR3 nucleotides: TGTGCCAGCAGCGTTACTTCGTCTAAATCCTACGAGCAGTACTTC.

V gene TRBV5-1 combines with J gene TRBJ1-1; D gene ambiguous. Germline V gives CDR1 SGHRS, CDR2 YFSETQ. The CDR3 contains 16 residues. V gave up 3 bases and J gave up 0 bases, with 15 bases separating them. CDR3 DNA: TGCGCCAGCAGCTCCTCCAGCGGGCTCATGAACACTGAAGCTTTCTTT. Translated: CASSSSSGLMNTEAFF.

The chain joins TRBV12-3 or TRBV12-4 to TRBJ2-7; TRBD1 matches 9 bases. Trimming took 11 bases from V and 3 from J; bases not matched to a gene: 20. The CDR3 runs 17 residues. CDR3: CARCSPGTGMGLYEQYV. Written as DNA, the CDR3 is TGTGCCCGCTGTTCCCCCGGGACAGGGATGGGCCTCTACGAGCAGTACGTC.

This clonotype was counted only a few times. This chain joins TRBV12-3 or TRBV12-4 and TRBJ1-2; TRBD1 matches at 7 bases. V lost 9 bases, J lost 4 bases, and 11 bases stayed unmatched. The CDR3 totals 14 residues. This CDR3 is CASQAGGVGYGYTF. In nucleotides, the CDR3 is TGTGCCAGTCAGGCAGGGGGAGTAGGCTATGGCTACACCTTC.

Many counts were recorded for this clonotype. This sequence joins TRBV4-1 and TRBJ2-2; D is unresolved. CDR1 and CDR2 (germline): MGHRA, YSYEKL. V lost 0 bases to trimming and J lost 4 bases, with 3 bases between them. The CDR3 spans 13 residues. The CDR3 DNA follows: TGCGCCAGCAGCCAAGAGATCACCGGGGAGCTGTTTTTT. This codes for CASSQEITGELFF.

In this sample, this clonotype turned up a few times. The J gene is TRBJ2-1, the V gene TRBV12-3 or TRBV12-4, with D hard to call. This CDR3 contains 13 residues. The V end lost 2 bases, the J end lost 5 bases, and 7 bases lay between the germline ends. The CDR3 nucleotides are TGTGCCAGCAGTTTAAACAGTAACAATGAGCAGTTCTTC. This codes for CASSLNSNNEQFF.

The chain uses TRBV6-1 and TRBJ2-3; 11 nucleotides align to TRBD1. Germline V lookup: CDR1 MNHNS, CDR2 SASEGT. V gave up 8 bases and J gave up 3 bases; unmatched junction bases: 10. The CDR3 totals 16 residues. CDR3 sequence: CASRPLGQGATDTQYF. In DNA, the CDR3 is TGTGCCAGCCGGCCACTAGGACAGGGGGCGACAGATACGCAGTATTTT.

This clonotype was observed a few times. The genes are TRBV2 and TRBJ1-2; D unclear. This CDR3 has 14 amino acids. V was trimmed by 7 bases and J by 7 bases, leaving 19 bases between them. Germline CDR1 SNHLY, CDR2 FYNNEI. As DNA, the CDR3 is TGTGCCAGCAACGGTGGGGTCAATCGGGCTGGCTACACCTTC. Its translation: CASNGGVNRAGYTF. Full variable domain (outside the CDR3, taken from reference TRBV2 and TRBJ1-2): EPEVTQTPSHQVTQMGQEVILRCVPISNHLYFYWYRQILGQKVEFLVSFYNNEISEKSEIFDDQFSVERPDGSNFTLKIRSTKLEDSAMYFCASNGGVNRAGYTFGSGTRLTVV.

At least ten counts were recorded for this clonotype. The chain has TRBV2 and TRBJ2-1; D gene ambiguous. V lost 8 bases and J lost 0, with 8 bases in between. CDR3 length equals 13 residues. Germline V gene lookup returns CDR1 SNHLY and CDR2 FYNNEI. CDR3 amino acids: CASSRSSYNEQFF. In DNA form, the CDR3 reads TGTGCCAGCTCCCGAAGCTCCTACAATGAGCAGTTCTTC.

This clonotype was recorded a few times. The chain recombines TRBV5-1 with TRBJ2-3; D is possibly TRBD2 (5 bases). Per the germline V gene, CDR1 is SGHRS and CDR2 is YFSETQ. V lost 3 bases to trimming and J lost 4 bases, with 18 bases between them. CDR3 length equals 16 residues. The CDR3 DNA is TGCGCCAGCAGCTCGTACATGAGGGCGACGGCAGATACGCAGTATTTT. As protein: CASSSYMRATADTQYF.

The chain recombines TRBV24-1 with TRBJ2-7, with TRBD1 matching 7 bases. CDR1 and CDR2 (germline): KGHDR, SFDVKD. V shed 3 bases, J shed 1 base, and the junction held 2 bases outside the gene matches. The CDR3 has 14 amino acids. CDR3 coding DNA: TGTGCCACCAGTGATAGGGACAGATCCTACGAGCAGTACTTC. Translated, it gives CATSDRDRSYEQYF.

This clonotype was seen more than once but under ten times. V is TRBV6-1 and J is TRBJ1-5, with D maybe TRBD1 (6 bases). Germline lookup yields CDR1 MNHNS and CDR2 SASEGT. Trimming shortened V by 6 bases and J by 7 bases, and 16 bases separated the two germline ends. CDR3 length: 14 amino acids. CDR3 bases: TGTGCCAGCAGGGGCAGGGGAGTTGGCCAGCCCCAGCATTTT. This codes for CASRGRGVGQPQHF.

The CDR3 DNA reads TGTGCCAGCAGCCAAGCTAGCGGGAGTATTTACAATGAGCAGTTCTTC. Amino acid sequence: CASSQASGSIYNEQFF. V is TRBV3-1 and J is TRBJ2-1, with TRBD2 matching over 10 bases. Trimming at V came to 1 base and at J to 4 bases, leaving 4 bases not matched to a gene. The germline V gene has CDR1 LGHDT and CDR2 YNNKEL (reference sequence). This CDR3 has 16 amino acids.

This clonotype has at least ten counts. This chain links TRBV5-1 with TRBJ1-2; D is unclear. Germline V CDR1 and CDR2: SGHRS, YFSETQ. V lost 0 bases to trimming and J lost 5 bases, with 11 bases between them. The CDR3 loop spans 14 amino acids. CDR3 sequence reads: CASSLEGGLYGYTF. The CDR3, as DNA: TGCGCCAGCAGCTTGGAGGGCGGATTATATGGCTACACCTTC.

This clonotype came up many times. The rearrangement links TRBV27 to TRBJ1-6, with D hard to call. CDR3 length: 15 residues. V was trimmed by 3 bases and J by 0 bases, leaving 6 bases between them. Germline V gene sequence: CDR1 MNHEY, CDR2 SMNVEV (reference sequence). CDR3: CASSLESSYNSPLHF. CDR3 sequence (DNA): TGTGCCAGCAGTTTGGAGAGCTCCTATAATTCACCCCTCCACTTT.